This T cell receptor (beta chain) appears in the sequencing data of a study of blood T cell repertoires in COVID-19. Study-level background: T cells, B-cell-depleted T cells, or PBMCs supplied cDNA or gDNA.

Generated by immunoSEQ multiplex PCR, the TCRdb table keeps only in-frame clones and is missing some. The data contain approximately 210,000 clones, less than 85% of them seen just once; the ten biggest clones take up around 3.5%. The table lists this clone with a few counts. Germline CDR1 and CDR2: SEHNR and FQNEAQ (reference sequence). The CDR3 sequence is 11 residues long. The V segment lost 4 bases and the J segment 7 bases; nucleotides outside the gene matches: 0. The V gene is TRBV7-9, the J gene TRBJ2-5; 7 positions agree with TRBD2. This sequence originates from an elderly woman with acute or convalescent COVID-19. The specimen was peripheral blood. The CDR3 is CASSSGGTQYF. The CDR3 DNA sequence: TGTGCCAGCAGCTCGGGGGGGACCCAGTACTTC. The full variable domain, its missing parts supplied by reference TRBV7-9 and TRBJ2-5, is DTGVSQNPRHKITKRGQNVTFRCDPISEHNRLYWYRQTLGQGPEFLTYFQNEAQLEKSRLLSDRFSAERPKGSFSTLEIQRTEQGDSAMYLCASSSGGTQYFGPGTRLLVL.